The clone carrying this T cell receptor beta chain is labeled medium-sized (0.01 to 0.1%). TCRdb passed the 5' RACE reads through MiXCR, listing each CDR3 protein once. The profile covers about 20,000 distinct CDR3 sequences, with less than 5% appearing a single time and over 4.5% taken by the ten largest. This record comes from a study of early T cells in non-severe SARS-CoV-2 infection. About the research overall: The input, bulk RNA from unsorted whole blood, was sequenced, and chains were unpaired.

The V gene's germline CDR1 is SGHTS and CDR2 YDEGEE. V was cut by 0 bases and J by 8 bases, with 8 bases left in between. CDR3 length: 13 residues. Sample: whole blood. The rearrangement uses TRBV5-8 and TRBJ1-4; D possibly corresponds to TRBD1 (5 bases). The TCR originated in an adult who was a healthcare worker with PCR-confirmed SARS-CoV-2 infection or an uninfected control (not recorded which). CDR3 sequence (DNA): TGTGCCAGCAGCTTGGGGGGGGAAGAAAAACTGTTTTTT. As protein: CASSLGGEEKLFF. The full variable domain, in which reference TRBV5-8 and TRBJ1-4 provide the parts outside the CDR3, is EAGVTQSPTHLIKTRGQQATLRCSPISGHTSVYWYQQALGLGLQFLLWYDEGEERNRGNFPPRFSGRQFPNYSSELNVNALELEDSALYLCASSLGGEEKLFFGSGTQLSVL.